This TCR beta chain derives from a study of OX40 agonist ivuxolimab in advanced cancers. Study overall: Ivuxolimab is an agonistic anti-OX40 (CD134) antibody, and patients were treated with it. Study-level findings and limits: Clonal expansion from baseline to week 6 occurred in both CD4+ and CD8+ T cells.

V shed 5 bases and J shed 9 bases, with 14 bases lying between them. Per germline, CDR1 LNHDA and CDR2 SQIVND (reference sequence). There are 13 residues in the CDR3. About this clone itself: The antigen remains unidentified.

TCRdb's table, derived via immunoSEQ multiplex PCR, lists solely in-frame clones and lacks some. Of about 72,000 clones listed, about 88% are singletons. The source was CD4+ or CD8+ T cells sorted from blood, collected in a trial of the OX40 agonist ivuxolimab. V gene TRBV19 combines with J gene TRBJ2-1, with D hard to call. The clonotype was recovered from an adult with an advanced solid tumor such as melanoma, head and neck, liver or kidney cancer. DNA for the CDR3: TGTGCCAGTAGTCCCCGATCGGTCGGTGAGCAGTTCTTC. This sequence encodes CASSPRSVGEQFF.